The 15 T cell receptor beta chains below come from one sample, sequenced in a study of cytomegalovirus exposure and HLA in healthy donors. Primers: 60 Vbeta forward and 13 Jbeta reverse. The assay was immunoSEQ multiplex PCR, and TCRdb's table has in-frame clones only and misses some. This sample has 95,000 to 150,000 clones, with about 76% found just once. The sequenced sample was PBMCs. The receptor source for this set is a man between 60 and 75 years old in good health and CMV-seropositive.

The CDR3: CASTSAGTGGFGGYTF. For the CDR3, the DNA is TGTGCCAGCACCTCCGCCGGGACAGGGGGCTTTGGCGGCTACACCTTC. The genes are TRBV6-6 and TRBJ1-2; 12 bases agree with TRBD1. Trimming at V came to 7 bases and at J to 8 bases, leaving 14 bases not matched to a gene. CDR3 length equals 16 residues. Per germline, CDR1 MNHNY and CDR2 SVGAGI (reference sequence).

The rearrangement links TRBV27 to TRBJ1-2; tentative D call: TRBD1 (6 bases). Looked up from germline, CDR1 is MNHEY and CDR2 is SMNVEV (reference sequence). Trimming took 6 bases from V and 2 from J, leaving 10 bases between them. CDR3 length: 13 amino acids. CDR3 DNA sequence: TGTGCCAGCAGCAGGACAGAAAACTATGGCTACACCTTC. As protein: CASSRTENYGYTF.

The rearrangement joins TRBV7-9 to TRBJ1-4; a weak D match, TRBD1 (6 bases). Germline V gene sequence: CDR1 SEHNR, CDR2 FQNEAQ (reference sequence). The CDR3 sequence is 15 residues long. Trimming pared 1 base from V and 5 bases from J, leaving 11 bases between. The CDR3 DNA reads as TGTGCCAGCAGCTTAGAACAGGGTTGGAATGAAAAACTGTTTTTT. It translates to CASSLEQGWNEKLFF.

The rearrangement uses TRBV6-1 and TRBJ1-5, with 7 bases matching TRBD1. This CDR3 has 15 amino acids. The junction had 5 bases not matched to a gene; V was cut back by 3 bases and J by 3 bases. From germline, CDR1 is MNHNS and CDR2 SASEGT. This CDR3 reads CASSERGPNNQPQHF. CDR3 coding DNA: TGTGCCAGCAGTGAGAGGGGGCCGAACAATCAGCCCCAGCATTTT.

The genes are TRBV11-2 and TRBJ1-2; tentatively, D is TRBD1 (6 bases). V was trimmed by 3 bases and J by 8 bases, leaving 10 bases between them. Germline CDR1 is SGHAT and CDR2 is FQNNGV. The CDR3 length is 12 residues. The CDR3, as DNA: TGTGCCAGCAGCTTCAGGGGACAAGGCTACACCTTC. It codes for CASSFRGQGYTF.

This clone turned up a few times. The chain uses TRBV9 and TRBJ2-1; D is ambiguous. The CDR3 spans 14 residues. V shed 3 bases and J shed 0 bases, with 7 bases lying between them. Germline V gives CDR1 SGDLS, CDR2 YYNGEE. CDR3 nucleotide sequence: TGTGCCAGCAGCGCCCTATCCTCCTACAATGAGCAGTTCTTC. Translated: CASSALSSYNEQFF.

This clone appeared once. The CDR3 nucleotides read TGTGCCAGCAGTGTGGCGGTGTACGCTGAAGCTTTCTTT. Protein sequence: CASSVAVYAEAFF. The genes are TRBV6-5 and TRBJ1-1, with D uncertain. In germline, CDR1 is MNHEY, CDR2 SVGAGI. V was trimmed by 5 bases and J by 6 bases, leaving 13 bases between them. This CDR3 is built from 13 residues.

V gene TRBV14 combines with J gene TRBJ2-3; D is perhaps TRBD1 (5 bases). Looked up from germline, CDR1 is SGHDN and CDR2 is FVKESK. The CDR3 is 14 amino acids. V lost 2 bases and J 2 bases, leaving 8 bases between the germline ends. The CDR3 reads CASSQFRDTDTQYF. Here the CDR3 DNA reads TGTGCCAGCAGCCAATTCAGGGACACAGATACGCAGTATTTT.

The rearrangement uses TRBV7-2 and TRBJ2-5; TRBD2 might be the D (6 bases). Trimming left V 1 base short and J 7 bases short, with 22 bases between. The germline gives CDR1 SGHTA, CDR2 FQGNSA. The CDR3 has 17 residues. The DNA for the CDR3 is TGTGCCAGCAGCTTAGACCCCGGGAGTCGCGCGTGGGGGACCCAGTACTTC. Encoded protein: CASSLDPGSRAWGTQYF.

This clone was counted a few times. V gene TRBV5-1 combines with J gene TRBJ2-5, with 9 positions matching TRBD2. Unmatched junction bases numbered 5, after V lost 3 bases and J lost 2 bases. The CDR3 totals 15 residues. The V gene's germline CDR1 is SGHRS and CDR2 YFSETQ. This CDR3 is CASSWSTSGQETQYF. Here the CDR3 DNA reads TGCGCCAGCAGCTGGTCGACTAGCGGACAAGAGACCCAGTACTTC.

This chain links TRBV18 with TRBJ1-1; D ambiguous. The germline V and J ends were trimmed by 6 bases and 0 bases, with 14 bases remaining between them. Germline V gene sequence: CDR1 KGHSH, CDR2 LQKENI. The CDR3 length is 15 residues. The CDR3 loop reads CASSGYSPMNTEAFF. CDR3 DNA sequence: TGTGCCAGCTCCGGTTACAGCCCCATGAACACTGAAGCTTTCTTT. The variable domain in full, completed from reference TRBV18 and TRBJ1-1, reads NAGVMQNPRHLVRRRGQEARLRCSPMKGHSHVYWYRQLPEEGLKFMVYLQKENIIDESGMPKERFSAEFPKEGPSILRIQQVVRGDSAAYFCASSGYSPMNTEAFFGQGTRLTVV.

This sequence joins TRBV6-5 and TRBJ2-1; tentative D call: TRBD1 (6 bases). V dropped 5 bases and J dropped 6 bases, with 17 bases sitting between them. CDR3 size: 15 residues. Germline V gene sequence: CDR1 MNHEY, CDR2 SVGAGI. The CDR3 region is CASSPGTRGLNEQFF. The CDR3 DNA reads TGTGCCAGCAGTCCCGGGACAAGGGGCCTCAATGAGCAGTTCTTC.

The rearrangement uses TRBV2 and TRBJ2-7; D is unresolved. This CDR3 region has 12 residues. Trimming pared 1 base from V and 3 bases from J, leaving 4 bases between. Germline V lookup: CDR1 SNHLY, CDR2 FYNNEI. The CDR3 sequence: CASSEGSYEQYF. CDR3 DNA sequence: TGTGCCAGCAGTGAAGGTAGCTACGAGCAGTACTTC.

V and J are TRBV28 and TRBJ2-7; 7 bases line up with TRBD1. This CDR3 contains 13 residues. Looked up from germline, CDR1 is MDHEN and CDR2 is SYDVKM. Trimming cost V 3 bases and J 2 bases; bases outside gene matches: 1. In nucleotides, the CDR3 is TGTGCCAGCAGTTTCGGACAGGCCTACGAGCAGTACTTC. Protein sequence: CASSFGQAYEQYF.

The chain has TRBV6-4 and TRBJ2-3; D may be TRBD2 (6 bases). The CDR3 has 16 residues. Trimming left V 6 bases short and J 0 bases short, with 16 bases between. Looked up from germline, CDR1 is MRHNA and CDR2 is SNTAGT. CDR3 DNA sequence: TGTGCCAGCAGCGTAGGCGGCGGGGCTAGCACAGATACGCAGTATTTT. Protein product: CASSVGGGASTDTQYF.